The 22 T cell receptor beta chains presented below share a single source sample, sequenced in a study of CD8+CD57+ T cells in acquired aplastic anemia. Genomic DNA, the template, was used for profiling of the TCR beta VDJ and CDR3. From the reads, TCRdb called clonotypes with MiXCR, one entry per CDR3 protein. The data show 150,000 or so distinct CDR3 sequences, with less than 60% seen just once and 12% held by the top ten. Only patients with CD8+CD57+ cell expansion on flow cytometry were chosen for sequencing. The sample was sorted CD4+, CD8+, or CD8+CD57+ T cells (not recorded which) from PBMCs. The source of these receptors is a human donor with aplastic anemia.

At least ten counts were recorded for this clonotype. The V call is TRBV24-1, the J call TRBJ2-3, with D perhaps TRBD1 (6 bases). V dropped 3 bases and J dropped 1 base, with 16 bases sitting between them. Germline values: CDR1 KGHDR, CDR2 SFDVKD. The CDR3 consists of 17 residues. CDR3 sequence (DNA): TGTGCCACCAGTGATCATTACAGGGAGATCGGCACAGATACGCAGTATTTT. It codes for CATSDHYREIGTDTQYF.

This rearrangement joins TRBV19 to TRBJ1-2; D may be TRBD1 (5 bases). Trimming removed 5 bases at V and 5 bases at J, with 12 bases between. The V gene's germline CDR1 is LNHDA and CDR2 SQIVND (reference sequence). The CDR3 is 13 residues long. CDR3 nucleotide sequence: TGTGCCAGTAGTTCGGGGGTGAGTTATGGCTACACCTTC. Residues: CASSSGVSYGYTF.

A few counts support this clonotype. A much larger clone is a single base away; this may be a read error. The chain is built from TRBV6-5 and TRBJ2-7; TRBD2 agrees at 10 bases. CDR3 length equals 15 residues. Germline loops: CDR1 MNHEY, CDR2 SVGAGI. The CDR3 region is CASIYDGLAAAEQYF. The CDR3 nucleotides read TGTGCCAGCATTTACGACGGACTAGCGGCAGCCGAGCAGTACTTC.

The chain combines TRBV20-1 with TRBJ2-7; 7 bases map to TRBD2. Germline CDR1 reads DFQATT; CDR2 reads SNEGSKA (reference sequence). V gave up 0 bases and J gave up 4 bases; unmatched junction bases: 3. This CDR3 has 13 amino acids. The CDR3 DNA reads TGCAGTGCTAGAGATGGGAGGGAATACGAGCAGTACTTC. As protein: CSARDGREYEQYF.

J is TRBJ2-3 and V is TRBV29-1, with TRBD2 matching 11 bases. The CDR3 runs to 14 residues. The V gene's germline CDR1 is SQVTM and CDR2 ANQGSEA. Trimming removed 6 bases from V and 2 bases from J; junction bases left unmatched: 4. The CDR3 coding sequence is TGCAGCGTCGGGACTAGCGGTAACACAGATACGCAGTATTTT. This encodes CSVGTSGNTDTQYF.

The rearrangement links TRBV6-1 to TRBJ1-2, with 7 nucleotides matching TRBD1. J gave up 4 bases and V 7 bases, and 0 bases lay outside the gene matches. The germline V gene has CDR1 MNHNS and CDR2 SASEGT. The CDR3 has 11 amino acids. The CDR3 DNA reads TGTGCCAGCACAGGGGGCTATGGCTACACCTTC. Residues: CASTGGYGYTF.

The V and J genes are TRBV9 and TRBJ2-4; D remains ambiguous. The CDR3 loop spans 15 amino acids. Germline loops: CDR1 SGDLS, CDR2 YYNGEE. Trimming took 3 bases from V and 1 from J, leaving 11 bases between them. The CDR3 region is CASSAHVEAKNIQYF. DNA of the CDR3: TGTGCCAGCAGCGCCCACGTGGAGGCCAAAAACATTCAGTACTTC. Based on the CDR3 plus reference TRBV9 and TRBJ2-4, the full variable domain is DSGVTQTPKHLITATGQRVTLRCSPRSGDLSVYWYQQSLDQGLQFLIQYYNGEERAKGNILERFSAQQFPDLHSELNLSSLELGDSALYFCASSAHVEAKNIQYFGAGTRLSVL.

This chain uses TRBV10-3 with TRBJ1-2; D unresolved. The CDR3 loop spans 15 amino acids. The V and J ends lost 4 bases and 4 bases respectively, with 16 bases between them. Germline lookup yields CDR1 ENHRY and CDR2 SYGVKD. The CDR3 DNA reads as TGTGCCATCAGTGGTTCCCTTGGGCTATCCTATGGCTACACCTTC. It encodes CAISGSLGLSYGYTF.

The chain links TRBV7-3 to TRBJ1-3; 8 bases are a match to TRBD1. The CDR3 is 16 amino acids. Germline CDR1 and CDR2: SGHTA and FQGTGA. The junction had 3 bases not matched to a gene; V was cut back by 2 bases and J by 0 bases. In DNA, the CDR3 is TGTGCCAGCAGCTTAGTGGGACAGGACTCTGGAAACACCATATATTTT. Translated, it gives CASSLVGQDSGNTIYF.

For this clonotype: The junction shows a germline mismatch at one end, possibly a read error. V usage is TRBV10-1 and J usage is TRBJ1-3; TRBD1 agrees at 8 bases. The CDR3 loop spans 15 amino acids. Germline V gene sequence: CDR1 WNHNN, CDR2 SYGVQD (reference sequence). The CDR3 region has the DNA TGCACCAGCAGTGAGCACAGGGGGACTGGGGACACCATATATTTT. Translating gives CTSSEHRGTGDTIYF.

The chain employs TRBV9 and TRBJ2-3; D remains unclear. V gave up 4 bases and J gave up 4 bases, with 16 bases separating them. There are 15 residues in the CDR3. The germline V gene has CDR1 SGDLS and CDR2 YYNGEE. CDR3 DNA sequence: TGTGCCAGCAGCTCCTTCTCCGTGGTACCAGATACGCAGTATTTT. Translated, it gives CASSSFSVVPDTQYF.

The chain joins TRBV11-2 to TRBJ2-4; D may be TRBD1 (5 bases). V was clipped by 5 bases and J by 4 bases, with 21 bases between them. The CDR3 runs to 17 residues. Germline CDR1 is SGHAT and CDR2 is FQNNGV. The CDR3 region has the DNA TGTGCCAGCAGCGGTCAGGGTGCCCCTTTCAAAAAAAACATTCAGTACTTC. It is translated as CASSGQGAPFKKNIQYF.

The chain has TRBV15 and TRBJ2-5, with TRBD1 identical over 12 bases. Per germline, CDR1 LNHNV and CDR2 YYDKDF (reference sequence). The CDR3 contains 16 residues. J lost 3 bases, V lost 3 bases, and 5 bases had no gene match. The DNA of the CDR3 is TGTGCCACCAGCAGCCTGGGGACAGGGGGCAAAGAGACCCAGTACTTC. It specifies CATSSLGTGGKETQYF.

This clonotype has ten or more counts. The chain uses TRBV6-5 and TRBJ2-3; D not resolved. The CDR3 runs 13 residues. V was shortened by 2 bases and J by 4 bases, with 7 bases between the two germline ends. Germline V lookup: CDR1 MNHEY, CDR2 SVGAGI. Here the CDR3 DNA reads TGTGCCAGCAGTTACAGCCGGGCAGATACGCAGTATTTT. Translated: CASSYSRADTQYF.

The chain recombines TRBV7-9 with TRBJ2-5, with TRBD1 as a possible D gene (7 bases). Germline V gene sequence: CDR1 SEHNR, CDR2 FQNEAQ (reference sequence). The V and J ends lost 3 bases and 5 bases respectively, with 19 bases between them. There are 16 residues in the CDR3. The CDR3 DNA sequence: TGTGCCAGCAGCTTTAGACAGGGCTGGGACTCGGAGACCCAGTACTTC. Its protein is CASSFRQGWDSETQYF.

The J gene is TRBJ1-2, the V gene TRBV19; no clear D gene. Trimming took off 7 bases at V and 1 base at J, with 7 bases between the two ends. The CDR3 sequence is 12 residues long. Germline assignment: CDR1 LNHDA and CDR2 SQIVND (reference sequence). CDR3 in DNA: TGTGCCAGTAACCCAGATAACTATGGCTACACCTTC. Translated: CASNPDNYGYTF.

Ten or more counts support this clonotype. The J gene is TRBJ2-3, the V gene TRBV9, with D hard to call. V shed 0 bases and J shed 2 bases, with 7 bases lying between them. This CDR3 has 14 residues. CDR1 is SGDLS, CDR2 YYNGEE, per germline. The CDR3 DNA follows: TGTGCCAGCAGCGTAGACACTTCCACAGATACGCAGTATTTT. Protein product: CASSVDTSTDTQYF.

Ten or more counts support this clonotype. The CDR3 nucleotides are TGTGCCACCAGCAGAGATCCATGGCGGAACACTGAAGCTTTCTTT. Translation: CATSRDPWRNTEAFF. V and J are TRBV15 and TRBJ1-1; no clear D gene. CDR1 LNHNV and CDR2 YYDKDF come from the germline V gene (reference sequence). The CDR3 loop spans 15 amino acids. Trimming took off 0 bases at V and 1 base at J, with 9 bases between the two ends.

J is TRBJ1-1 and V is TRBV11-2; a possible D gene is TRBD1 (5 bases). Trimming took 0 bases from V and 8 from J, leaving 7 bases between them. Germline V gives CDR1 SGHAT, CDR2 FQNNGV. This CDR3 has 12 residues. The CDR3 bases are TGTGCCAGCAGCTTAGATGCAGGGGAAGCTTTCTTT. Amino acid sequence: CASSLDAGEAFF.

The sample holds many counts of this clonotype. The chain employs TRBV19 and TRBJ2-5; D uncertain. V lost 6 bases, J lost 2 bases, and 10 bases lay in between. The CDR3 has 13 residues. Germline V gives CDR1 LNHDA, CDR2 SQIVND (reference sequence). The DNA for the CDR3 is TGTGCCAGTAGAAGCAGCCGTCAAGAGACCCAGTACTTC. It codes for CASRSSRQETQYF.

This clonotype was seen many times. This chain joins TRBV13 and TRBJ2-5, with 11 bases that match TRBD2. The CDR3 runs 16 residues. V shed 2 bases and J 0 bases; nucleotides not matched to a gene: 2. Germline V gene sequence: CDR1 PRHDT, CDR2 FYEKMQ (reference sequence). The CDR3 here is CASSLPSGGYQETQYF. The CDR3 nucleotides are TGTGCCAGCAGCTTACCTAGCGGGGGGTACCAAGAGACCCAGTACTTC.

There are many counts of this clonotype. The chain employs TRBV9 and TRBJ1-1; D not certain. The CDR3 spans 19 residues. The ends were cut back, 1 base at V and 0 bases at J, with 22 bases in the middle. CDR1 and CDR2 (germline): SGDLS, YYNGEE. Here the CDR3 reads CASSVSPTTDGRMNTEAFF. Here the CDR3 DNA reads TGTGCCAGCAGCGTATCACCCACTACTGACGGACGGATGAACACTGAAGCTTTCTTT.